This T cell receptor beta chain came from a study of blood T cell repertoires in COVID-19. The overall study: Acute and convalescent COVID-19 specimens originated in the United States, Italy and Spain.

Participants were placed into cohorts based on the clinical history they reported. The study counted Cohort 3 donors as recovered given two negative PCRs, clearance, or symptom resolution. Libraries were prepared by immunoSEQ multiplex PCR; TCRdb keeps only in-frame clonotypes and omits some of them. This table holds approximately 200,000 clones, about 83% found once. The CDR3 is made up of 16 amino acids. V was clipped by 5 bases and J by 5 bases; unmatched bases: 11. Germline CDR1 is SGHAT and CDR2 is FQNNGV. V usage is TRBV11-2 and J usage is TRBJ2-5; 10 nucleotides agree with TRBD2. The sequenced sample consisted of PBMCs or T cells enriched from blood (not recorded which). The clonotype comes from a woman aged 25 to 39 who had recovered from COVID-19. CDR3 in amino acids: CASSPRLAGEGETQYF. In DNA, the CDR3 is TGTGCCAGCAGCCCCCGTCTAGCGGGAGAGGGGGAGACCCAGTACTTC.